The rows below give T cell receptor beta chains drawn from one sample of a study of regulatory T cells in long-lasting Graves disease. Via MiXCR, TCRdb re-called the multiplex PCR reads, giving one row per CDR3 protein. This table holds fewer than 650,000 distinct CDR3 sequences, roughly 16% found once. These sequences were also reported in another study, on T cells in Graves' hyperthyroidism and ophthalmopathy.

The source material was peripheral blood mononuclear cells (PBMCs), sampled at new diagnosis, from a patient treated with antithyroid drugs. Receptors originate from a woman aged 30 to 39 with Graves disease. Both conserved end residues are part of each CDR3. The order of the fields is V gene, J gene, CDR3 protein.

V gene: TRBV5-1
J gene: TRBJ2-2
CDR3 protein: CASSKEGEGNTGELFF

V gene: TRBV2
J gene: TRBJ2-5
CDR3 protein: CASSEGTSGSETQYF

V gene: TRBV6-5
J gene: TRBJ1-2
CDR3 protein: CASSWKMINYGYTF

V gene: TRBV7-9
J gene: TRBJ1-6
CDR3 protein: CATHTGANSPLHF

V gene: TRBV10-3
J gene: TRBJ2-1
CDR3 protein: CAISPGGSGRPEFF

V gene: TRBV18
J gene: TRBJ2-2
CDR3 protein: CASSPSLAGGGTGELFF

V gene: TRBV11-2
J gene: TRBJ2-2
CDR3 protein: CASSLGTTNTGELFF

V gene: TRBV11-1
J gene: TRBJ2-2
CDR3 protein: CASSSQGGTGELFF

V gene: TRBV11-3
J gene: TRBJ2-2
CDR3 protein: CASSSLNTGELFF

V gene: TRBV18
J gene: TRBJ2-5
CDR3 protein: CASSPQNRQETQYF

V gene: TRBV30
J gene: TRBJ1-2
CDR3 protein: CAWSRPGQGYGYTF

V gene: TRBV12-3/TRBV12-4
J gene: TRBJ1-1
CDR3 protein: CASRGGGAVNTEAFF

V gene: TRBV7-3
J gene: TRBJ2-2
CDR3 protein: CASSMGLAVGGELFF

V gene: TRBV10-3
J gene: TRBJ2-7
CDR3 protein: CAISRDRGSYEQYF

V gene: TRBV11-1
J gene: TRBJ1-4
CDR3 protein: CASSAGTGKNEKLFF

V gene: TRBV11-2
J gene: TRBJ2-2
CDR3 protein: CASSPGAGGTGELFF

V gene: TRBV7-3
J gene: TRBJ2-1
CDR3 protein: CASSPTGTSATYNEQFF

V gene: TRBV7-9
J gene: TRBJ1-1
CDR3 protein: CASSLLGGSNTEAFF

V gene: TRBV28
J gene: TRBJ2-1
CDR3 protein: CASRTGTGTYNEQFF

V gene: TRBV25-1
J gene: TRBJ1-6
CDR3 protein: CASSGLGDNSPLHF

V gene: TRBV29-1
J gene: TRBJ1-2
CDR3 protein: CSDSPTQGAGGYTF

V gene: TRBV27
J gene: TRBJ2-3
CDR3 protein: CASSLLNTQYF

V gene: TRBV27
J gene: TRBJ2-3
CDR3 protein: CASSRWESTDTQYF

V gene: TRBV5-1
J gene: TRBJ2-2
CDR3 protein: CASSLARTPTGELFF

V gene: TRBV18
J gene: TRBJ1-2
CDR3 protein: CAISTTGSYGYTF

V gene: TRBV5-1
J gene: TRBJ2-6
CDR3 protein: CASSLAGQGPSGANVLTF

V gene: TRBV27
J gene: TRBJ1-4
CDR3 protein: CASSGGNNEKLFF

V gene: TRBV29-1
J gene: TRBJ2-6
CDR3 protein: CSVQGTFAGANVLTF

V gene: TRBV19
J gene: TRBJ1-1
CDR3 protein: CACGGPDESTEAFF

V gene: TRBV2
J gene: TRBJ2-1
CDR3 protein: CASSDLPSYNEQFF

V gene: TRBV5-6
J gene: TRBJ2-1
CDR3 protein: CASSEGWVSEQFF

V gene: TRBV5-1
J gene: TRBJ1-1
CDR3 protein: CASSSQGVTEAFF